In this sample, the clone carrying this T cell receptor (beta chain) turned up many times. TCRdb re-derived calls from the 5' RACE reads in MiXCR, one entry per CDR3 protein. The table has about 260,000 distinct CDR3 sequences, 3.6% seen once; the top ten hold around 19%. The sample originates from a study of T cells after yellow fever vaccination. Background on the study: For low cell numbers, libraries were made with SMART-Seq v4 Ultra Low Input.

Germline V lookup: CDR1 SEHNR, CDR2 FQNEAQ (reference sequence). The ends were cut back, 0 bases at V and 13 bases at J, with 19 bases in the middle. The CDR3 has 15 amino acids. The rearrangement uses TRBV7-9 and TRBJ1-5; unclear D gene. The TCR originated in a man aged 18-30 years who received the YFV17D yellow fever vaccine. This specimen was PBMCs, taken 15 days after the yellow fever booster vaccination. The CDR3 loop reads CASSLARESGSSQHF. The CDR3 DNA is TGTGCCAGCAGCTTAGCTAGGGAAAGTGGATCGTCGCAGCATTTT.